The 20 T cell receptor beta chains below come from one sample, sequenced in a study of blood T cell repertoires in COVID-19. Libraries were prepared by immunoSEQ multiplex PCR; TCRdb keeps only in-frame clonotypes and omits some of them. This sample yields around 60,000 clones, of which approximately 92% are seen a single time; 3.5% to 5.5% belongs to the top ten. Sequenced sample: peripheral blood. The source of these receptors is a man in his fifties or sixties with active COVID-19.

J is TRBJ2-5 and V is TRBV6-2 or TRBV6-3, with TRBD2 matching 7 bases. The CDR3 is made up of 13 amino acids. After removal of 6 bases from V and 5 bases from J, the junction contained 6 bases not matched to a gene. Germline assignment: CDR1 MNHEY and CDR2 SVGEGT. Written as DNA, the CDR3 is TGTGCCAGCAGCTTCGGACTAGTGGAGACCCAGTACTTC. Amino acids: CASSFGLVETQYF.

This chain joins TRBV9 and TRBJ2-1; 10 bases line up with TRBD2. The CDR3 contains 16 residues. With 1 base clipped from V and 7 bases from J, the junction kept 8 bases outside the gene matches. Germline V lookup: CDR1 SGDLS, CDR2 YYNGEE. The CDR3 reads CASSVSERGGRNEQFF. The CDR3 nucleotides are TGTGCCAGCAGCGTATCCGAGCGGGGGGGCAGGAATGAGCAGTTCTTC. Full variable domain (missing parts from reference TRBV9 and TRBJ2-1): DSGVTQTPKHLITATGQRVTLRCSPRSGDLSVYWYQQSLDQGLQFLIQYYNGEERAKGNILERFSAQQFPDLHSELNLSSLELGDSALYFCASSVSERGGRNEQFFGPGTRLTVL.

This chain joins TRBV13 and TRBJ2-7, with TRBD1 matching over 10 bases. The CDR3 runs 17 residues. Germline-derived CDR1 and CDR2 are PRHDT and FYEKMQ (reference sequence). Unmatched junction bases numbered 16, after V lost 7 bases and J lost 4 bases. The CDR3 DNA reads TGTGCCAGCACCCCGACAGGGGGCGGTTTGGGGAGGTACGAGCAGTACTTC. It is translated as CASTPTGGGLGRYEQYF.

The genes are TRBV19 and TRBJ1-5; possibly TRBD1 for D (5 bases). The V and J ends lost 9 bases and 0 bases respectively, with 18 bases between them. The CDR3 totals 16 residues. Germline values: CDR1 LNHDA, CDR2 SQIVND (reference sequence). This chain's CDR3 is CASQPQTAYSNQPQHF. In nucleotides, the CDR3 is TGTGCCAGCCAGCCTCAGACAGCTTATAGCAATCAGCCCCAGCATTTT.

This chain joins TRBV28 and TRBJ2-3; 8 bases are a match to TRBD2. The CDR3 has 21 amino acids. Germline CDR1 and CDR2: MDHEN and SYDVKM. V shed 0 bases, J shed 3 bases, and the junction held 20 bases outside the gene matches. For the CDR3, the DNA is TGTGCCAGCAGTTTATGGGCTTTGGCGGGAGGAGTAAGGCGAATGACAGATACGCAGTATTTT. This translates into CASSLWALAGGVRRMTDTQYF.

V is TRBV5-6 and J is TRBJ2-2; 8 nucleotides align to TRBD2. The V gene's germline CDR1 is SGHDT and CDR2 YYEEEE. CDR3 size: 15 residues. V shed 1 base, J shed 6 bases, and the junction held 5 bases outside the gene matches. CDR3 loop: CASSLTSGGAGELFF. Here the CDR3 DNA reads TGTGCCAGCAGCTTGACTAGCGGAGGGGCCGGGGAGCTGTTTTTT.

The chain has TRBV18 and TRBJ2-5; perhaps TRBD2 as D (5 bases). In germline, CDR1 is KGHSH, CDR2 LQKENI. V was cut by 3 bases and J by 4 bases, with 15 bases left in between. The CDR3 has 15 residues. CDR3 amino acids: CASSPRLAEVETQYF. The CDR3 DNA is TGTGCCAGCTCACCTAGGTTGGCGGAGGTAGAGACCCAGTACTTC.

The chain recombines TRBV28 with TRBJ1-3, with TRBD1 matching 8 bases. V was pared by 4 bases and J by 6 bases, with 2 bases of the junction left unmatched. Germline-derived CDR1 and CDR2 are MDHEN and SYDVKM. The CDR3 extends over 13 amino acids. This chain's CDR3 is CASSWQGANTIYF. The DNA of the CDR3 is TGTGCCAGCAGTTGGCAGGGGGCAAACACCATATATTTT.

This chain uses TRBV30 with TRBJ1-4; the match to TRBD1 covers 10 bases. With V trimmed by 3 bases and J by 8 bases, 3 bases remained unmatched. Germline CDR1 GTSNPN, CDR2 SVGIG (reference sequence). The CDR3 consists of 13 residues. CDR3 protein: CAWRTGGREKLFF. CDR3 sequence (DNA): TGTGCCTGGAGGACAGGGGGCCGAGAAAAACTGTTTTTT.

This clone showed up just a few times. V gene TRBV13 combines with J gene TRBJ2-5; 7 nucleotides match TRBD1. The CDR3 sequence is 18 residues long. Trimming removed 5 bases from V and 1 base from J; junction bases left unmatched: 16. Germline CDR1 reads PRHDT; CDR2 reads FYEKMQ (reference sequence). This CDR3 reads CASSTRDSSPIPQETQYF. The CDR3, as DNA: TGTGCCAGCAGCACAAGGGACAGTTCACCTATCCCCCAAGAGACCCAGTACTTC.

This clone was found a few times. The chain employs TRBV4-3 and TRBJ2-1, with 7 bases lining up with TRBD1. Germline V gene lookup returns CDR1 LGHNA and CDR2 YSLEER. After removal of 3 bases from V and 0 bases from J, the junction contained 2 bases not matched to a gene. CDR3 length: 15 amino acids. This CDR3 reads CASSQGDSSYNEQFF. In DNA form, the CDR3 reads TGCGCCAGCAGCCAGGGGGACAGCTCCTACAATGAGCAGTTCTTC.

This rearrangement joins TRBV6-5 to TRBJ1-1, with TRBD1 matching over 7 bases. Germline CDR1 reads MNHEY; CDR2 reads SVGAGI. The CDR3 length is 12 residues. V was clipped by 4 bases and J by 10 bases; unmatched bases: 6. The CDR3 loop reads CASSSTGKGAFF. CDR3 in DNA: TGTGCCAGCAGTTCGACAGGGAAGGGAGCTTTCTTT.

This clone turned up a few times. Additional DNA sequences in this sample encode the identical CDR3. The V gene is TRBV6-2 or TRBV6-3, the J gene TRBJ1-1; D gene unclear. The CDR3 runs 13 residues. Germline CDR1 reads MNHEY; CDR2 reads SVGEGT. Between the trimmed V and J ends, which lost 1 base and 3 bases, there was a span of 6 bases. As DNA, the CDR3 is TGTGCCAGCAGTTACTACGGAGACACTGAAGCTTTCTTT. Translation gives CASSYYGDTEAFF.

The rearrangement uses TRBV6-1 and TRBJ2-4; weak D call: TRBD1 (6 bases). Germline CDR1 reads MNHNS; CDR2 reads SASEGT. This CDR3 has 15 residues. The germline V and J ends were trimmed by 2 bases and 9 bases, with 17 bases remaining between them. The CDR3 nucleotides are TGTGCCAGCAGTGAATTTATACAGGGTCGTGGCATTCAGTACTTC. It yields the protein CASSEFIQGRGIQYF.

The chain carries TRBV6-5 and TRBJ1-1, with D perhaps matching TRBD1 (5 bases). Germline values: CDR1 MNHEY, CDR2 SVGAGI. The length of the CDR3 is 13 residues. Trimming removed 6 bases at V and 1 base at J, with 9 bases between. CDR3 bases: TGTGCCAGCAGCACCGACAGGAACACTGAAGCTTTCTTT. Translation gives CASSTDRNTEAFF.

The genes are TRBV30 and TRBJ1-5; 9 positions match TRBD1. Germline V lookup: CDR1 GTSNPN, CDR2 SVGIG (reference sequence). Germline trimming cut 1 base from V and 0 bases from J; bases unmatched to any gene: 4. The CDR3 is made up of 16 amino acids. The CDR3 coding sequence is TGTGCCTGGAGTGGATCGGGACAGGGTAGCAATCAGCCCCAGCATTTT. This codes for CAWSGSGQGSNQPQHF.

This chain joins TRBV7-2 and TRBJ1-3, with a weak D call TRBD1 (6 bases). The germline V and J ends were trimmed by 5 bases and 3 bases, with 14 bases remaining between them. CDR3 length equals 15 residues. In germline, CDR1 is SGHTA, CDR2 FQGNSA. Here the CDR3 DNA reads TGTGCCAGCAGCAGGGGGACGGATCTTGGAAACACCATATATTTT. Residues: CASSRGTDLGNTIYF. The whole variable domain, remainder taken from reference TRBV7-2 and TRBJ1-3, is GAGVSQSPSNKVTEKGKDVELRCDPISGHTALYWYRQSLGQGLEFLIYFQGNSAPDKSGLPSDRFSAERTGGSVSTLTIQRTQQEDSAVYLCASSRGTDLGNTIYFGEGSWLTVV.

The J gene is TRBJ2-1, the V gene TRBV7-6; 10 positions agree with TRBD2. Germline V gene lookup returns CDR1 SGHVS and CDR2 FNYEAQ. The junction had 6 bases not matched to a gene; V was cut back by 1 base and J by 9 bases. The CDR3 is 15 residues long. For the CDR3, the DNA is TGTGCCAGCAGCTTAGACCCTAGCGGGAGAGTTGAGCAGTTCTTC. It translates to CASSLDPSGRVEQFF. Based on the CDR3 plus reference TRBV7-6 and TRBJ2-1, the full variable domain is GAGVSQSPRYKVTKRGQDVALRCDPISGHVSLYWYRQALGQGPEFLTYFNYEAQQDKSGLPNDRFSAERPEGSISTLTIQRTEQRDSAMYRCASSLDPSGRVEQFFGPGTRLTVL.

Of note for this clone: Germline is not matched at one junction end, which may reflect a read error. V usage is TRBV2 and J usage is TRBJ2-7; 7 bases are shared with TRBD1. This CDR3 region has 13 residues. CDR1 is SNHLY and CDR2 is FYNNEI in the germline V gene. The CDR3 DNA is TGTGCCAGCAACCGACAGGGCTCCCACGAGCAGTACTTC. It yields the protein CASNRQGSHEQYF.

This sequence joins TRBV27 and TRBJ2-7, with 10 bases identical to TRBD2. After removal of 2 bases from V and 3 bases from J, the junction contained 7 bases not matched to a gene. The CDR3 extends over 16 amino acids. From germline, CDR1 is MNHEY and CDR2 SMNVEV (reference sequence). The CDR3 is CASSLGVGTSVYEQYF. The CDR3 DNA reads as TGTGCCAGCAGTTTAGGCGTCGGGACTAGCGTCTACGAGCAGTACTTC.